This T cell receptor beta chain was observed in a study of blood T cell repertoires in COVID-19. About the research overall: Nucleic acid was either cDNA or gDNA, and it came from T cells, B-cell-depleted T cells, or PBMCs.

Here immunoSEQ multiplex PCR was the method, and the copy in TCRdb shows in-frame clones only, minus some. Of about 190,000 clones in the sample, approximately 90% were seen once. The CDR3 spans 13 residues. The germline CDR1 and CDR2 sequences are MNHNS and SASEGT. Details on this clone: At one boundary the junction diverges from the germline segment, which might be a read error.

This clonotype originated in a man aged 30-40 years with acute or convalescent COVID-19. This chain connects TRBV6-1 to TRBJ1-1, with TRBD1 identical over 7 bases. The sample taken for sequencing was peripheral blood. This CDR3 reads CASSENLDRRTLF. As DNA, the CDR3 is TGTGCCAGCAGTGAAAACTTGGACAGGAGAACTCTCTTT.